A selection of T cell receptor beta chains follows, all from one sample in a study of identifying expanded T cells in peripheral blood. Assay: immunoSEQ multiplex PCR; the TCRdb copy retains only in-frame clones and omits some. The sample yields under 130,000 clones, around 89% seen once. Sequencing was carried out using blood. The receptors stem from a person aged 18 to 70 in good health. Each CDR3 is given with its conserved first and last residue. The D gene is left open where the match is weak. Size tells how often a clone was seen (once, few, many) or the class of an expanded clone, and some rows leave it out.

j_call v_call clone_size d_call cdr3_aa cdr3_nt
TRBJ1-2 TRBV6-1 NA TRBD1 CASSEGPPGTGVWGYTF TGTGCCAGCAGTGAAGGCCCCCCCGGGACAGGGGTATGGGGCTACACCTTC
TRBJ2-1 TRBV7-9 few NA CASSLQGSSYNEQFF TGTGCCAGCAGCTTACAAGGGAGCTCCTACAATGAGCAGTTCTTC
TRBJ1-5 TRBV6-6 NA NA CASSSRGGWEPQHF TGTGCCAGCAGTTCACGGGGGGGATGGGAGCCCCAGCATTTT
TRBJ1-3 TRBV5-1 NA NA CASSLEGPLSGNTIYF TGCGCCAGCAGCTTGGAAGGACCTCTCTCTGGAAACACCATATATTTT
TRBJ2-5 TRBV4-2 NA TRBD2 CASSQVATSGGETQYF TGTGCCAGCAGCCAAGTTGCCACTAGCGGCGGGGAGACCCAGTACTTC
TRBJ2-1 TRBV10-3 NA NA CAISEVGLSPYNEQFF TGTGCCATCAGTGAGGTAGGACTATCGCCCTACAATGAGCAGTTCTTC
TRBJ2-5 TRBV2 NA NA CASGTGLLETQYF TGTGCCAGCGGTACAGGATTGCTAGAGACCCAGTACTTC
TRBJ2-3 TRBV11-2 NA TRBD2 CASSPAGGARGAQYF TGTGCCAGCAGCCCAGCGGGGGGGGCCAGGGGAGCGCAGTATTTT
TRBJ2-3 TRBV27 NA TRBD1 CASSRGQYPTQYF TGTGCCAGCAGTCGGGGACAGTATCCCACGCAGTATTTT
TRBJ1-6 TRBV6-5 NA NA CASTPRAGPSSPLHF TGTGCCAGCACCCCTCGGGCAGGGCCAAGTTCACCCCTCCACTTT
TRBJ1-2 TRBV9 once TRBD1 CASSIRDRETYGYTF TGTGCCAGCAGCATCCGGGACAGGGAAACCTATGGCTACACCTTC
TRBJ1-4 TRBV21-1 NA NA CASSKDVTGGTRAVRTNEKLFF TGTGCCAGCAGCAAAGACGTGACAGGGGGGACCCGCGCAGTCCGAACTAATGAAAAACTGTTTTTT
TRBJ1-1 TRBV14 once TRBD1 CASSRGTGDYTEAFF TGTGCCAGCAGCCGAGGGACAGGAGACTACACTGAAGCTTTCTTT
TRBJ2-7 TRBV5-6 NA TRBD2 CASSFGTIGEQYF TGTGCCAGCAGCTTCGGGACTATAGGCGAGCAGTACTTC
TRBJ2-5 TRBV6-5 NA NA CASSPMTTAIETQYF TGTGCCAGCAGCCCCATGACTACCGCGATAGAGACCCAGTACTTC
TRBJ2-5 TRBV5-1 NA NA CASSLGTQETQYF TGCGCCAGCAGCTTGGGGACACAAGAGACCCAGTACTTC
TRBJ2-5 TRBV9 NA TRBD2 CASSVEGLAGGLKGTQYF TGTGCCAGCAGCGTAGAGGGGTTAGCGGGGGGCCTCAAGGGGACCCAGTACTTC
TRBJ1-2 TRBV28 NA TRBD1 CASIRWTSTGSGGYTF TGTGCCAGCATAAGGTGGACCTCGACAGGGAGTGGAGGCTACACCTTC
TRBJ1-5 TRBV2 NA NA CASSGPYSNQPQHF TGTGCCAGCAGTGGGCCATATAGCAATCAGCCCCAGCATTTT
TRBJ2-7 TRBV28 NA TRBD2 CASSVFPSGGNYEQYF TGTGCCAGCAGTGTTTTTCCCAGCGGGGGCAACTACGAGCAGTACTTC
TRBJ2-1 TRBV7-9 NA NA CASRWGGQGRGEQFF TGTGCCAGCAGGTGGGGGGGGCAGGGTAGAGGTGAGCAGTTCTTC
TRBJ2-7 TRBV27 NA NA CASSLSPSSYEQYF TGTGCCAGCAGTTTATCACCGAGCTCCTACGAGCAGTACTTC